A selection of T cell receptor beta chains follows, all from one sample in a study of molecular identifiers for immune sequencing clone quantification. Each CDR3 protein is one row after TCRdb ran MiXCR on the PCR reads. Among more than 550,000 distinct CDR3 sequences listed, roughly 23% were seen once. Sequencing input: naive CD8+ T cells from blood, with Jurkat cell RNA spiked in. The receptors here all came from a human donor in good health. Some libraries in this study had Jurkat cell RNA spiked in. CDR3s include the opening cysteine and the closing phenylalanine or tryptophan. Fields, in order: clone size, J gene, D gene, V gene, CDR3 protein, CDR3 DNA. The D gene is left open where the match is weak. Size values are once, few and many counts, or a class for expanded clones, and some rows have none.

clone_size: many; j_call: TRBJ1-4; d_call: NA; v_call: TRBV6-2/TRBV6-3; cdr3_aa: CASSYGRLLFF; cdr3_nt: TGTGCCAGCAGTTACGGAAGACTCCTGTTTTTT
clone_size: many; j_call: TRBJ2-3; d_call: TRBD2; v_call: TRBV29-1; cdr3_aa: CSVVLAGGTDTQYF; cdr3_nt: TGCAGCGTTGTCCTAGCGGGAGGAACAGATACGCAGTATTTT
clone_size: NA; j_call: TRBJ2-3; d_call: TRBD1; v_call: TRBV7-3; cdr3_aa: CASSLAIQGRGTDTQYF; cdr3_nt: TGTGCCAGCAGCTTAGCGATACAGGGGCGTGGCACAGATACGCAGTATTTT
clone_size: NA; j_call: TRBJ1-4; d_call: TRBD1; v_call: TRBV12-3/TRBV12-4; cdr3_aa: CASSSTGGGKKLFF; cdr3_nt: TGTGCCAGCAGTTCGACAGGGGGGGGTAAAAAACTGTTTTTT
clone_size: NA; j_call: TRBJ2-7; d_call: NA; v_call: TRBV5-6; cdr3_aa: CASSLAGGEAAYEQYF; cdr3_nt: TGTGCCAGCAGCTTGGCCGGGGGTGAGGCCGCCTACGAGCAGTACTTC
clone_size: NA; j_call: TRBJ2-7; d_call: NA; v_call: TRBV11-2; cdr3_aa: CASSQWVVEQYF; cdr3_nt: TGTGCCAGCAGCCAGTGGGTGGTCGAGCAGTACTTC
clone_size: many; j_call: TRBJ1-5; d_call: TRBD1; v_call: TRBV9; cdr3_aa: CASSATGRSDQPQHF; cdr3_nt: TGTGCCAGCAGCGCGACAGGGAGGTCGGATCAGCCCCAGCATTTT
clone_size: NA; j_call: TRBJ2-2; d_call: TRBD2; v_call: TRBV9; cdr3_aa: CASSAPKGLARGGELFF; cdr3_nt: TGTGCCAGCAGCGCCCCGAAAGGACTAGCCCGTGGCGGGGAGCTGTTTTTT
clone_size: NA; j_call: TRBJ2-1; d_call: TRBD2; v_call: TRBV20-1; cdr3_aa: CSATETSGGAYNEQFF; cdr3_nt: TGCAGTGCAACAGAAACTAGCGGAGGGGCCTACAATGAGCAGTTCTTC
clone_size: NA; j_call: TRBJ2-7; d_call: NA; v_call: TRBV19; cdr3_aa: CATKGGTAYEQYF; cdr3_nt: TGTGCCACTAAAGGAGGGACAGCCTACGAGCAGTACTTC
clone_size: few; j_call: TRBJ1-2; d_call: NA; v_call: TRBV29-1; cdr3_aa: CSVEDHDRHYGYTF; cdr3_nt: TGCAGCGTTGAAGATCATGACAGACACTATGGCTACACCTTC
clone_size: NA; j_call: TRBJ1-2; d_call: NA; v_call: TRBV5-6; cdr3_aa: CASSLGSAPLHNYGYTF; cdr3_nt: TGTGCCAGCAGCTTGGGGTCAGCCCCTCTTCATAACTATGGCTACACCTTC
clone_size: few; j_call: TRBJ1-5; d_call: NA; v_call: TRBV5-6; cdr3_aa: CASSSGPGVGNQPQHF; cdr3_nt: TGTGCCAGCAGCTCGGGCCCGGGAGTTGGAAATCAGCCCCAGCATTTT
clone_size: many; j_call: TRBJ1-2; d_call: NA; v_call: TRBV5-6; cdr3_aa: CASSLAGHLLNYGYTF; cdr3_nt: TGTGCCAGCAGCTTGGCAGGGCACCTACTTAACTATGGCTACACCTTC
clone_size: NA; j_call: TRBJ1-4; d_call: TRBD1; v_call: TRBV12-3/TRBV12-4; cdr3_aa: CASSRDRGNEKLFF; cdr3_nt: TGTGCCAGCAGCAGGGACAGGGGAAATGAAAAACTGTTTTTT
clone_size: NA; j_call: TRBJ2-2; d_call: NA; v_call: TRBV20-1; cdr3_aa: CSANIVPGNTGELFF; cdr3_nt: TGCAGTGCGAACATAGTACCTGGTAACACCGGGGAGCTGTTTTTT
clone_size: many; j_call: TRBJ1-5; d_call: NA; v_call: TRBV12-3/TRBV12-4; cdr3_aa: CASRGEGVMGNQPQHF; cdr3_nt: TGTGCCAGCAGAGGAGAGGGGGTAATGGGCAATCAGCCCCAGCATTTT
clone_size: NA; j_call: TRBJ2-3; d_call: NA; v_call: TRBV27; cdr3_aa: CASSLIQGGANPTDTQYF; cdr3_nt: TGTGCCAGCAGTTTGATTCAGGGGGGGGCAAATCCCACAGATACGCAGTATTTT
clone_size: many; j_call: TRBJ2-3; d_call: NA; v_call: TRBV2; cdr3_aa: CASSESSTDTQYF; cdr3_nt: TGTGCCAGCAGTGAGAGTAGCACAGATACGCAGTATTTT
clone_size: NA; j_call: TRBJ2-7; d_call: NA; v_call: TRBV4-3; cdr3_aa: CASSQDLGGTQPGEQYF; cdr3_nt: TGCGCCAGCAGCCAAGATCTAGGGGGGACTCAGCCTGGGGAGCAGTACTTC
clone_size: few; j_call: TRBJ1-2; d_call: NA; v_call: TRBV13; cdr3_aa: CASSLPSRTASLLDGYTF; cdr3_nt: TGTGCCAGCAGCTTACCGTCCCGGACAGCGAGTCTTCTTGATGGCTACACCTTC
clone_size: few; j_call: TRBJ2-2; d_call: NA; v_call: TRBV27; cdr3_aa: CASSPDSPTGELFF; cdr3_nt: TGTGCCAGCAGCCCGGACAGTCCCACCGGGGAGCTGTTTTTT
clone_size: NA; j_call: TRBJ1-5; d_call: NA; v_call: TRBV6-1; cdr3_aa: CAGSEYTGLQPQHF; cdr3_nt: TGTGCCGGCAGTGAATATACAGGGCTTCAGCCCCAGCATTTT
clone_size: many; j_call: TRBJ2-7; d_call: TRBD2; v_call: TRBV20-1; cdr3_aa: CSARAYSGRDSYEQYF; cdr3_nt: TGCAGTGCTAGAGCATATAGCGGGAGGGATTCCTACGAGCAGTACTTC
clone_size: NA; j_call: TRBJ1-2; d_call: NA; v_call: TRBV9; cdr3_aa: CGSSIPRDRGADYGYTF; cdr3_nt: TGTGGCAGCAGCATTCCCCGAGATAGAGGAGCTGACTATGGCTACACCTTC
clone_size: NA; j_call: TRBJ1-3; d_call: NA; v_call: TRBV5-4; cdr3_aa: CASSLSAGNSGNTIYF; cdr3_nt: TGTGCCAGCAGCTTGTCCGCAGGGAACTCTGGAAACACCATATATTTT
clone_size: NA; j_call: TRBJ2-7; d_call: TRBD2; v_call: TRBV6-5; cdr3_aa: CASSPTSVDYEQYF; cdr3_nt: TGTGCCAGCAGTCCGACTAGCGTCGATTACGAGCAGTACTTC
clone_size: few; j_call: TRBJ1-2; d_call: NA; v_call: TRBV16; cdr3_aa: CASSQSGRSSLEGYTF; cdr3_nt: TGTGCCAGCAGCCAATCGGGCAGATCCAGTTTAGAGGGCTACACCTTC
clone_size: few; j_call: TRBJ2-1; d_call: TRBD2; v_call: TRBV27; cdr3_aa: CASSGLADYNEQFF; cdr3_nt: TGTGCCAGCAGTGGACTAGCGGACTACAATGAGCAGTTCTTC
clone_size: many; j_call: TRBJ2-5; d_call: NA; v_call: TRBV7-2; cdr3_aa: CASSLDAGAETQYF; cdr3_nt: TGTGCCAGCAGCTTAGATGCGGGGGCAGAGACCCAGTACTTC
clone_size: many; j_call: TRBJ1-6; d_call: NA; v_call: TRBV7-2; cdr3_aa: CASSPWETGENSPLHF; cdr3_nt: TGTGCCAGCAGCCCCTGGGAGACAGGAGAAAATTCACCCCTCCACTTT
clone_size: NA; j_call: TRBJ2-7; d_call: TRBD2; v_call: TRBV10-3; cdr3_aa: CAIRGLAFYEQYF; cdr3_nt: TGTGCCATCAGGGGACTAGCATTCTACGAGCAGTACTTC
clone_size: NA; j_call: TRBJ1-1; d_call: NA; v_call: TRBV6-4; cdr3_aa: CASSANMNTEAFF; cdr3_nt: TGTGCCAGCAGTGCCAACATGAACACTGAAGCTTTCTTT
clone_size: few; j_call: TRBJ2-1; d_call: TRBD1; v_call: TRBV11-2; cdr3_aa: CASSDRTGLNNEQFF; cdr3_nt: TGTGCCAGCAGCGACCGGACAGGGTTAAACAATGAGCAGTTCTTC
clone_size: NA; j_call: TRBJ2-7; d_call: TRBD1; v_call: TRBV27; cdr3_aa: CPSSTGTGNYEQYF; cdr3_nt: TGTCCCAGCAGCACCGGGACAGGGAACTACGAGCAGTACTTC
clone_size: once; j_call: TRBJ2-2; d_call: NA; v_call: TRBV12-3/TRBV12-4; cdr3_aa: CASSFFGVLFF; cdr3_nt: TGTGCCAGCAGTTTTTTCGGGGTGCTGTTTTTT
clone_size: many; j_call: TRBJ1-4; d_call: NA; v_call: TRBV7-2; cdr3_aa: CASSRDLEKLFF; cdr3_nt: TGTGCCAGCAGCAGGGACCTGGAAAAACTGTTTTTT